This T cell receptor (beta chain) was documented in a study of response to subunit inactivated influenza vaccine. Each CDR3 protein is one row after TCRdb ran MiXCR on the RT-PCR reads. Among about 780,000 distinct CDR3 sequences listed, roughly 20% were seen once. Study outcomes and limitations: The authors offered the suggestion that each seasonal influenza vaccination recruits few new T cells.

Of note for this clonotype: Its antigen remains unknown.

The sequence derives from a man between 45 and 60 years old who received an inactivated influenza vaccine. Specimen: PBMCs from blood, collected more than 4 days after vaccination.

DNA of the CDR3: TGTGCCAGCAGTGCCACCCCGGGGACTTTTGGCAATCAGCCCCAGCATTTT. As protein: CASSATPGTFGNQPQHF. This chain links TRBV12-3 or TRBV12-4 with TRBJ1-5; D perhaps matches TRBD1 (5 bases). The V end lost 5 bases, the J end lost 2 bases, and 19 bases lay between the germline ends. The CDR3 consists of 17 residues.